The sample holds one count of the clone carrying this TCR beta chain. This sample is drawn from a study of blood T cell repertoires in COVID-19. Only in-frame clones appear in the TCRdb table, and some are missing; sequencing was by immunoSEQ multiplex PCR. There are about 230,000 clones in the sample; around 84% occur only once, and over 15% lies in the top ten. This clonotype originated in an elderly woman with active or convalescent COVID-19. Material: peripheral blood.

The CDR3 sequence: CASSAMGQGHTGELFF. CDR3 DNA: TGTGCCAGCAGCGCCATGGGACAGGGGCACACCGGGGAGCTGTTTTTT. The chain couples TRBV9 to TRBJ2-2, with 10 nucleotides matching TRBD1. V was pared by 3 bases and J by 3 bases, with 5 bases of the junction left unmatched. This CDR3 contains 16 residues. Germline loops: CDR1 SGDLS, CDR2 YYNGEE.